This T cell receptor beta chain was found in a study of blood T cell repertoires in COVID-19 (dated by TCRdb to about 2020). At the level of the whole study: The collaborator samples originated in the United States, Italy and Spain and spanned the acute and convalescent phases of COVID-19. Sample metadata almost always included a de-identified subject ID, COVID-19 status, age in years and sex. The prospective study material was composed of cDNA or gDNA derived from T cells, B-cell-depleted T cells, or PBMCs. Subjects who had been exposed to COVID-19, were actively infected with it, or had recovered from it provided the deeply sampled blood TCRbeta repertoires that made up the dataset. Where available, HLA class I and class II types were taken from metadata supplied by the sample provider and were not determined by assay-based typing. The samples were drawn from two sources: the first 160 participants of the ongoing ImmuneRACE study, and fewer than 1,500 subjects contributed by 6 global collaborators. The repertoires were released in a freely available public database meant as a resource for research on the immune response to SARS-CoV-2. What the work shows at the level of the full study, not this receptor alone: How much clinical and demographic metadata was included differed by source and by participant, and the metadata was provided uncurated.

Regarding this clone: Its antigen is still unknown. One base away there is no much larger clone; base qualities are not given.

CDR1 MNHEY and CDR2 SMNVEV are derived from the germline V gene (reference sequence). Compared with germline, V lacks 0 bases and J lacks 10 bases; bases without a gene match: 11. Including the terminal cysteine and phenylalanine, the CDR3 comprises 18 residues. Just CDR3 DNA is preserved here, 54 bases in frame from base 1. Collaborating institutions collected whole blood in K2EDTA tubes following their own protocols. For TCRbeta analysis, collaborator samples were shipped as frozen whole blood, as isolated PBMCs, or as DNA extracted from either sample type. TCRbeta CDR3 regions were amplified from genomic DNA using the immunoSEQ Assay, a bias-controlled multiplex PCR. Per the source publication's procedure: The number of nucleated cells in each sample was estimated by amplification of reference gene primers within the assay. Sequence reads were collapsed and filtered to measure the absolute abundance of every unique TCRbeta CDR3 rearrangement. For each sample, productive Simpson clonality was calculated by taking the square root of Simpson's diversity index across productive rearrangements. TCRdb took over this immuneACCESS table, retaining in-frame rearrangements with V and J assigned. Such tables are incomplete; in checked studies, under half of the missing clones stem from an unresolved V gene, and the remainder is unexplained. Clone size and V and J calls were adopted from that table, with D and trimming inferred from the DNA. The sample table contains tens of thousands of clones; only one count was recorded for approximately 86% of them. The ten largest account for about 16% of the sample.

The sequenced material came from peripheral blood. The rearranged chain carries TRBV27 and TRBJ1-6; 11 junctional bases match TRBD1. This TCR was sampled from a man in his 60s with active or convalescent COVID-19. The CDR3 region: CASSLSLWRTGGWSPLHF. At the DNA level, the sequence is TGTGCCAGCAGTTTATCGTTGTGGAGGACAGGGGGCTGGTCACCCCTCCACTTT.